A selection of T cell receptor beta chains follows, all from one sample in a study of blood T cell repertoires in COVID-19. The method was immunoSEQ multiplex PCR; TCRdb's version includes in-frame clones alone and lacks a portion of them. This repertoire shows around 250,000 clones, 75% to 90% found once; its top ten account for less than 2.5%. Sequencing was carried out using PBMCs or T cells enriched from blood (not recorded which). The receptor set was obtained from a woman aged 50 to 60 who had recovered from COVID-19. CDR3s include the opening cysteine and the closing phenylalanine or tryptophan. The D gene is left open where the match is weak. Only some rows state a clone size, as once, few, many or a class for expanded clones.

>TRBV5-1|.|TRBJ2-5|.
TGCGCCAGCAGCTTCCGACTAGGCGGGCAAGAGACCCAGTACTTC
CASSFRLGGQETQYF
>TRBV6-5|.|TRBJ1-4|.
TGTGCCAGCAGCCTCCCGGGGGGGATTAATGAAAAACTGTTTTTT
CASSLPGGINEKLFF
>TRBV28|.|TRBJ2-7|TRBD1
TGTGCCAGCAGCTCTGGACAGGGGAACGAGCAGTACTTC
CASSSGQGNEQYF
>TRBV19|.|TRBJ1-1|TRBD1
TGTGCCATAATCCCGGGACAGAAAATAATGAACACTGAAGCTTTCTTT
CAIIPGQKIMNTEAFF
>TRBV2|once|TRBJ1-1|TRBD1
TGTGCCAGCAGTTGGAGACAGGGAAGCACTGAAGCTTTCTTT
CASSWRQGSTEAFF
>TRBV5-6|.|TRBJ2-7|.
TGTGCCAGCAGCTTTCTCAGCGAGCAGTACTTC
CASSFLSEQYF
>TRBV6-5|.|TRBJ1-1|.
TGTGCCAGCATCTCTCGGGGGGTAACTGAAGCTTTCTTT
CASISRGVTEAFF
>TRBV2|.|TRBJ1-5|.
TGTGCCAGCAAAGGGGATAGCAATCAGCCCCAGCATTTT
CASKGDSNQPQHF
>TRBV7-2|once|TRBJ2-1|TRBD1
TGTGCCAGCAGCCCGAAAGGGAGCACAGGGGATGAGCAGTTCTTC
CASSPKGSTGDEQFF
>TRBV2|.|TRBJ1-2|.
TGTGCCAGCAGCTACAGGGTACTCCTTAACTATGGCTACACCTTC
CASSYRVLLNYGYTF
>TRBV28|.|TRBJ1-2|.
TGTGCCAGCAGTTTAATCGGGGAGGGAGACTATGGCTACACCTTC
CASSLIGEGDYGYTF
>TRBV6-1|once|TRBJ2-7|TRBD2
TGTGCCAGCAGTGAAGAGGCGGGAGGCCCCTACGAGCAGTACTTC
CASSEEAGGPYEQYF
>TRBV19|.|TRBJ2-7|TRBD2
TGTGCCAGTAGACCTAGCGGTAGCTCCTACGAGCAGTACTTC
CASRPSGSSYEQYF
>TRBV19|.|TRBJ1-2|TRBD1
TGTGCCAGTAGTATAGAGTTGGGACAGGCTGGCGGCTACACCTTC
CASSIELGQAGGYTF
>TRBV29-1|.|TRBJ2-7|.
TGCAGCGCCTCTAGCGAGTACTACGAGCAGTACTTC
CSASSEYYEQYF
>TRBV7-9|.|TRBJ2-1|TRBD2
TGTGCCAGCAGCTTGGGTGGGACTAAATACAATGAGCAGTTCTTC
CASSLGGTKYNEQFF
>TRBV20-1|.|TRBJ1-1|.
TGCAGTGCTAGGATGAGGACTGAAGCTTTCTTT
CSARMRTEAFF
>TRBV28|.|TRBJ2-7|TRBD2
TGTGCCAGCAGTAAGGGACTAGCGGGATACTACGAGCAGTACTTC
CASSKGLAGYYEQYF
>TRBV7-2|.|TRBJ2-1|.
TGTGCCAGCAGCCGTGGGACAGAGCAGTTCTTC
CASSRGTEQFF
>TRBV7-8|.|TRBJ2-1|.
TGTGCCAGCAGCCCTCTGACAGGTAATGAGCAGTTCTTC
CASSPLTGNEQFF
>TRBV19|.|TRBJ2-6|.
TGTGCCAGTAGCCCCGGTGGGGCCAACGTCCTGACTTTC
CASSPGGANVLTF
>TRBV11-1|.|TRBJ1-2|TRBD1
TGTGCCAGCAGCCGGGGACAGACTAACTATGGCTACACCTTC
CASSRGQTNYGYTF
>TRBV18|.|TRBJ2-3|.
TGTGCCAGCTCACCGTCGGTGGCAGATACGCAGTATTTT
CASSPSVADTQYF
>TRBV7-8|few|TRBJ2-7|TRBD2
TGTGCCAGCAGCCCAGATGGGTCAAGACTAGCGGGAGGGCCGTCCTACGAGCAGTACTTC
CASSPDGSRLAGGPSYEQYF
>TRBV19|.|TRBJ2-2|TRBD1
TGTGCCAGCACACAGGGGGCCGCCCTAACGAACACCGGGGAGCTGTTTTTT
CASTQGAALTNTGELFF
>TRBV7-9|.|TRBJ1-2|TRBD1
TGTGCCAGCAGCTTGTACCGGGACAGGGGTCATGGCTACACCTTC
CASSLYRDRGHGYTF
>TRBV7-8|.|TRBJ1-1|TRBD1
TGTGCCAGCAGCTTAGCAGGGGGCGGCACTGAAGCTTTCTTT
CASSLAGGGTEAFF
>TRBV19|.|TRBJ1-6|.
TGTGCCAGTAGTATCGCGGGGCGGAATAATTCACCCCTCCACTTT
CASSIAGRNNSPLHF
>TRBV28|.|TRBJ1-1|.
TGTGCCATCCGGGGGGGCTTGAACACTGAAGCTTTCTTT
CAIRGGLNTEAFF
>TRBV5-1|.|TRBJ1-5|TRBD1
TGCGCCAGCCCCAGGCGTGATCCGGGACAGGGTCGCAATCAGCCCCAGCATTTT
CASPRRDPGQGRNQPQHF
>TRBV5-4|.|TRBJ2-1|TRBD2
TGTGCCAGCAGCTTGGCTGGGACTAGCGGCAAATACAATGAGCAGTTCTTC
CASSLAGTSGKYNEQFF
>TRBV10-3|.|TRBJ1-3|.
TGTGCCATCTCCCCAGGGGAAGGAAACACCATATATTTT
CAISPGEGNTIYF
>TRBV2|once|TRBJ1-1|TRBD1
TGTGCCAGCAGTTATGGGACAGTAAGCACTGAAGCTTTCTTT
CASSYGTVSTEAFF
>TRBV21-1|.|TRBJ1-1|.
TGTGCCAGCAGCAAACAGACAGGGATAGCTTTCTTT
CASSKQTGIAFF
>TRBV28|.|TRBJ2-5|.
TGTGCCAGCACCCGGGGTTTAGAGACCCAGTACTTC
CASTRGLETQYF
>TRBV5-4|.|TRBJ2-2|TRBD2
TGTGCCAGCAGCTTATTGCGGGAGACCACCGGGGAGCTGTTTTTT
CASSLLRETTGELFF